This is a list of T cell receptor beta chains from one sample in a study of CD8 T cells in ankylosing spondylitis. TCRdb ran MiXCR on the 5' RACE reads and lists one entry per CDR3 protein. This table holds hundreds of thousands of distinct CDR3 sequences, approximately 8.4% found once. Sequencing was done on a sample of blood, either unsorted or a sorted T cell fraction (not recorded which). The receptor set was obtained from a female donor with ankylosing spondylitis or in good health (not recorded which). Both conserved end residues are part of each CDR3. Fields, in order: J gene, clone size, V gene, D gene, CDR3 DNA, CDR3 protein. A D gene is named only where the DNA matches it firmly. Clone size is given for some rows only: seen once, a few or many times, or a class if the clone is expanded.

j_gene: TRBJ2-7; abundance: many; v_gene: TRBV9; d_gene: TRBD1; CDR3nt: TGTGCCAGCAGCGTAGGACAGGGGCCTATCTACGAGCAGTACTTC; CDR3aa: CASSVGQGPIYEQYF
j_gene: TRBJ2-1; abundance: NA; v_gene: TRBV27; d_gene: TRBD2; CDR3nt: TGTGCCACCCGGACTGCGGGGGGGGCCAATGAGCAGTTCTTC; CDR3aa: CATRTAGGANEQFF
j_gene: TRBJ1-6; abundance: few; v_gene: TRBV7-9; d_gene: NA; CDR3nt: TGTGCCAGCAGCCCCCTGGGGCCTCGGAATTCACCCCTCCACTTT; CDR3aa: CASSPLGPRNSPLHF
j_gene: TRBJ1-1; abundance: many; v_gene: TRBV29-1; d_gene: NA; CDR3nt: TGCAGCGCGCAGACAGATTTGAACACTGAAGCTTTCTTT; CDR3aa: CSAQTDLNTEAFF
j_gene: TRBJ2-5; abundance: NA; v_gene: TRBV9; d_gene: NA; CDR3nt: TGTACCAGCAGCTTCCGGACAGAGCAAGAGACCCAGTACTTC; CDR3aa: CTSSFRTEQETQYF
j_gene: TRBJ1-1; abundance: many; v_gene: TRBV6-5; d_gene: TRBD1; CDR3nt: TGTGCCAGCAGTTACGACAGGGCGGGGACTGAAGCTTTCTTT; CDR3aa: CASSYDRAGTEAFF
j_gene: TRBJ1-2; abundance: many; v_gene: TRBV20-1; d_gene: TRBD1; CDR3nt: TGCAGTGCTAGAGATGGGACAGGGGGACCCTACAGTGGCTACACCTTC; CDR3aa: CSARDGTGGPYSGYTF
j_gene: TRBJ1-4; abundance: many; v_gene: TRBV27; d_gene: NA; CDR3nt: TGTGCCAGCAGCACGGACGTAGGAGAAAAACTGTTTTTT; CDR3aa: CASSTDVGEKLFF
j_gene: TRBJ1-5; abundance: many; v_gene: TRBV20-1; d_gene: NA; CDR3nt: TGCAGTGCTAGTCTTTATCCTGGACAGCTAAATCAGCCCCAGCATTTT; CDR3aa: CSASLYPGQLNQPQHF
j_gene: TRBJ1-1; abundance: many; v_gene: TRBV20-1; d_gene: NA; CDR3nt: TGCAGTGCTAGAGTGGGGGGGGAGTACACTGAAGCTTTCTTT; CDR3aa: CSARVGGEYTEAFF
j_gene: TRBJ2-2; abundance: many; v_gene: TRBV14; d_gene: NA; CDR3nt: TGTGCCAGCAGCCATGCGGGCCTCACCGGGGAGCTGTTTTTT; CDR3aa: CASSHAGLTGELFF
j_gene: TRBJ1-1; abundance: few; v_gene: TRBV7-1; d_gene: NA; CDR3nt: TGTGCCAGCAGCTCTGGGTGGGGGTTGGACACTGAAGCTTTCTTT; CDR3aa: CASSSGWGLDTEAFF
j_gene: TRBJ1-4; abundance: many; v_gene: TRBV10-3; d_gene: NA; CDR3nt: TGTGCCACCAGGGCGGGACTGAGTAATGAAAAACTGTTTTTT; CDR3aa: CATRAGLSNEKLFF
j_gene: TRBJ2-2; abundance: NA; v_gene: TRBV24-1; d_gene: NA; CDR3nt: TGTGCCACCAGTGATACGACCGGGGAGCTGTTTTTT; CDR3aa: CATSDTTGELFF
j_gene: TRBJ2-2; abundance: many; v_gene: TRBV20-1; d_gene: NA; CDR3nt: TGCAGTGCTAGCGGGTTCCCAGAAACGGGAAGGACCGGGGAGCTGTTTTTT; CDR3aa: CSASGFPETGRTGELFF
j_gene: TRBJ1-5; abundance: NA; v_gene: TRBV5-1; d_gene: NA; CDR3nt: TGCGCCAGCAGTTATGGAGCCGGGGGTGAGAATCAGCCCCAGCATTTT; CDR3aa: CASSYGAGGENQPQHF
j_gene: TRBJ2-7; abundance: many; v_gene: TRBV5-6; d_gene: NA; CDR3nt: TGTGCCAGCAGCTGGGCCAGAGGCGAGCAGTACTTC; CDR3aa: CASSWARGEQYF
j_gene: TRBJ1-5; abundance: many; v_gene: TRBV6-1; d_gene: NA; CDR3nt: TGTGCCAGCAGGGACGGACAGTCACATCAGCCCCAGCATTTT; CDR3aa: CASRDGQSHQPQHF
j_gene: TRBJ2-2; abundance: many; v_gene: TRBV7-9; d_gene: NA; CDR3nt: TGTGCCAGCAGGTTCCTAGCGACGAACACCGGGGAGCTGTTTTTT; CDR3aa: CASRFLATNTGELFF
j_gene: TRBJ2-7; abundance: NA; v_gene: TRBV11-3; d_gene: NA; CDR3nt: TGTGCCAGCAGCCCAACCTCCTCAGCCGCGGAGCAGTACTTC; CDR3aa: CASSPTSSAAEQYF
j_gene: TRBJ2-3; abundance: NA; v_gene: TRBV11-2; d_gene: NA; CDR3nt: TGTGCCAGCAGCCGCAGGGGGGCGGGAGGCACAGATACGCAGTATTTT; CDR3aa: CASSRRGAGGTDTQYF
j_gene: TRBJ2-5; abundance: many; v_gene: TRBV11-2; d_gene: TRBD1; CDR3nt: TGTGCCAGCAGCCATACAGGGGGCGAAAAAGAGACCCAGTACTTC; CDR3aa: CASSHTGGEKETQYF
j_gene: TRBJ2-7; abundance: NA; v_gene: TRBV10-1; d_gene: TRBD2; CDR3nt: TGCGCCAGCAGTGAGTCTCGGCCTAGCGGAACCTACGAGCAGTACTTC; CDR3aa: CASSESRPSGTYEQYF
j_gene: TRBJ2-1; abundance: many; v_gene: TRBV3-1; d_gene: NA; CDR3nt: TGTGCCAGCAGCCAAGATCCCCTAAGTTACAATGAGCAGTTCTTC; CDR3aa: CASSQDPLSYNEQFF
j_gene: TRBJ2-3; abundance: many; v_gene: TRBV29-1; d_gene: NA; CDR3nt: TGCAGCGTTGAAGATCCCCCAGGTGGCACAGATACGCAGTATTTT; CDR3aa: CSVEDPPGGTDTQYF
j_gene: TRBJ2-5; abundance: many; v_gene: TRBV6-2/TRBV6-3; d_gene: NA; CDR3nt: TGTGCCAGCAGTTACGGCCCCCGAGAGACCCAGTACTTC; CDR3aa: CASSYGPRETQYF
j_gene: TRBJ2-4; abundance: NA; v_gene: TRBV5-1; d_gene: NA; CDR3nt: TGCGCCAGCACCGCGGACGGCCTAGCCAAAAACATTCAGTACTTC; CDR3aa: CASTADGLAKNIQYF
j_gene: TRBJ2-3; abundance: many; v_gene: TRBV20-1; d_gene: TRBD1; CDR3nt: TGCAGTGCTGCGGACAGGGGGGCAGATACGCAGTATTTT; CDR3aa: CSAADRGADTQYF
j_gene: TRBJ1-2; abundance: many; v_gene: TRBV6-5; d_gene: NA; CDR3nt: TGTGCCAGCAGTTATGTGGGGAACATCTATGGCTACACCTTC; CDR3aa: CASSYVGNIYGYTF
j_gene: TRBJ1-3; abundance: NA; v_gene: TRBV9; d_gene: NA; CDR3nt: TGTGCCAGCAGCCCCGGGGATGCCTCTGGAAACACCATATATTTT; CDR3aa: CASSPGDASGNTIYF
j_gene: TRBJ2-3; abundance: many; v_gene: TRBV20-1; d_gene: TRBD2; CDR3nt: TGCAGTGCTTCTCCGGGACTAGCGGGAGGACCCCCGGATACGCAGTATTTT; CDR3aa: CSASPGLAGGPPDTQYF
j_gene: TRBJ1-1; abundance: many; v_gene: TRBV30; d_gene: TRBD1; CDR3nt: TGTGCCTGGAGTGTACAGGGGAGCACTGAAGCTTTCTTT; CDR3aa: CAWSVQGSTEAFF